This TCR beta chain was observed in a study of blood T cell repertoires in COVID-19. Study-wide background: The United States, Italy and Spain supplied acute and convalescent COVID-19 samples. T cells, B-cell-depleted T cells, or PBMCs supplied cDNA or gDNA.

The CDR3 covers 12 residues. The trim removed 6 bases at V and 3 bases at J, leaving 2 bases unmatched. The germline V gene has CDR1 MNHEY and CDR2 SVGAGI. Original handling: Reference gene primers were amplified, and this amplification served to estimate nucleated cell counts. TCRdb keeps only in-frame clones here, not all; method: immunoSEQ multiplex PCR. That table gives V, J and clone size, and the DNA gave D and trimming. Among fewer than 350,000 clones listed, roughly 90% were seen once. The receptor was derived from a woman aged 25 to 39 with COVID-19, enrolled during active disease. The chain combines TRBV6-5 with TRBJ2-7, with 7 bases lining up with TRBD2. Sequenced input: peripheral blood. The CDR3 region is CASSSSGYEQYF. The CDR3 nucleotides are TGTGCCAGCAGCTCTAGCGGCTACGAGCAGTACTTC.